The clone carrying this T cell receptor beta chain appeared a single time. This specimen comes from a study of OX40 agonist ivuxolimab in advanced cancers. For the study at large: Patients were treated with intravenous ivuxolimab, dosed at 0.01 to 10 mg/kg and infused every 2 weeks.

V was pared by 3 bases and J by 0 bases, with 9 bases between. The germline V gene has CDR1 LNHDA and CDR2 SQIVND (reference sequence). CDR3 length: 15 amino acids. Autoimmune disease history or systemic immunosuppression led to patient exclusion. Measured with immunoSEQ multiplex PCR; TCRdb has only the in-frame clones, and not every one. The sample lists 75,000 to 80,000 clones, about 94% seen once, with roughly 21% in the top ten. The chain is built from TRBV19 and TRBJ1-3; tentatively, D is TRBD1 (5 bases). The receptor was isolated from an adult with an advanced solid tumor such as melanoma, head and neck, liver or kidney cancer. This specimen was CD4+ or CD8+ T cells sorted from blood, taken in a trial of the OX40 agonist ivuxolimab. The CDR3 DNA follows: TGTGCCAGTAGTATCGGGACGGGCTCTGGAAACACCATATATTTT. This translates into CASSIGTGSGNTIYF.